The T cell receptor (beta chain) described here comes from a study of blood T cell repertoires in COVID-19. About the research overall: The analysed material was cDNA or gDNA that came from T cells, B-cell-depleted T cells, or PBMCs.

CDR3 size: 15 residues. Deletions cut 1 base from V and 6 bases from J, with 12 bases between. CDR1 is LGHDT and CDR2 is YNNKEL in the germline V gene (reference sequence). The data were produced by immunoSEQ multiplex PCR, yet TCRdb's version contains in-frame clones alone and is incomplete. This sample has roughly 500,000 clones, with 89% found just once. This clone was seen a few times. The source of this sequence is a man between 18 and 35 years old with COVID-19, enrolled during active disease. V usage is TRBV3-1 (or the pseudogene TRBV3-2) and J usage is TRBJ2-2; D possibly corresponds to TRBD1 (5 bases). Sequenced: peripheral blood. DNA for the CDR3: TGTGCCAGCAGCCAAGTCAGATGGGGCCCCGGGGAGCTGTTTTTT. It is translated as CASSQVRWGPGELFF.